Below are 8 T cell receptor beta chains sequenced from a single sample in a study of vaccination and CD4 T cells after COVID-19 (dated by TCRdb to the early 2020s). Library prep was done by PCR. The sequencer listed for this sample is Illumina iSeq 100. DNA from cultured CD4+ T cells underwent TCR sequencing with the Oncomine TCR Beta short-read assay at the Johns Hopkins FTIC core. The public reads were reanalyzed by TCRdb: fastp trimming at Q25, MiXCR alignment, in-frame beta chains only. CDR3 protein sequences are deduplicated, and each keeps its most common genes and DNA. In this sample the table shows roughly 16,000 distinct CDR3 sequences, 45% to 55% of which occur a single time. Of the sample, less than 9.5% is held by the ten largest clones. These TCRs' antigens remain unknown. Per the publication, the treatment or condition label means: approximately 11-day PBMC culture with coronavirus spike peptide pools or control peptides (ViraFEST assay).

Sequences were obtained from CD4+ T cells from blood, cultured in vitro. These receptors originate from a human donor who had recovered from COVID-19.

This chain uses TRBV4-2 with TRBJ1-2; 7 bases agree with TRBD1. Germline-derived CDR1 and CDR2 are LGHNA and YNFKEQ. The CDR3 consists of 14 residues. The V and J ends lost 6 bases and 2 bases, in that order; junction bases with no gene match: 6. The CDR3 loop reads CASSYPTGNYGYTF. In nucleotides, the CDR3 is TGTGCCAGCAGTTACCCGACAGGGAACTATGGCTACACCTTC.

The chain employs TRBV5-1 and TRBJ2-3; D gene ambiguous. CDR1 and CDR2 from the germline V gene are SGHRS and YFSETQ. This CDR3 has 14 residues. V was clipped by 3 bases and J by 5 bases, with 13 bases between them. The CDR3 nucleotides read TGCGCCAGCAGCTCCCCTCAGTCAGAAGATACGCAGTATTTT. The encoded protein is CASSSPQSEDTQYF.

The chain uses TRBV12-5 and TRBJ2-5; possibly TRBD2 for D (5 bases). Germline V gene lookup returns CDR1 LGHNT and CDR2 FRNRAP. Trimming removed 0 bases at V and 9 bases at J, with 23 bases between. The CDR3 has 17 amino acids. CDR3 residues: CASGLVGRLPTHHAQYF. CDR3 coding DNA: TGTGCTAGTGGTTTGGTTGGGAGACTACCCACCCATCATGCCCAGTACTTC.

CDR3 sequence: CAFLPPGRGRGNYGYTF. CDR3 coding DNA: TGTGCCTTCCTCCCTCCAGGCAGGGGGCGTGGTAACTATGGCTACACCTTC. V and J are TRBV30 and TRBJ1-2; 8 nucleotides match TRBD1. J gave up 1 base and V 7 bases, and 17 bases lay outside the gene matches. The CDR3 loop spans 17 amino acids. Germline V gene sequence: CDR1 GTSNPN, CDR2 SVGIG (reference sequence). The variable domain in full, with the rest retrieved from reference TRBV30 and TRBJ1-2, is SQTIHQWPATLVQPVGSPLSLECTVEGTSNPNLYWYRQAAGRGLQLLFYSVGIGQISSEVPQNLSASRPQDRQFILSSKKLLLSDSGFYLCAFLPPGRGRGNYGYTFGSGTRLTVV.

V usage is TRBV20-1 and J usage is TRBJ2-5, with TRBD2 matching over 7 bases. Germline values: CDR1 DFQATT, CDR2 SNEGSKA (reference sequence). The trim removed 5 bases at V and 10 bases at J, leaving 13 bases unmatched. CDR3 length: 13 residues. The CDR3 bases are TGCAGTGCTGGAGCGGCGGGAGAGTTGGGCCAGTACTTC. It yields the protein CSAGAAGELGQYF.

V gene TRBV10-3 combines with J gene TRBJ1-5; possible D gene TRBD1, 5 bases. The CDR3 has 16 residues. The V gene's germline CDR1 is ENHRY and CDR2 SYGVKD. With 2 bases removed from V and 0 bases from J, the gap between germline ends came to 11 bases. The CDR3 coding sequence is TGTGCCATCAGTGAGGGCAGGGATTATAGCAATCAGCCCCAGCATTTT. This codes for CAISEGRDYSNQPQHF.

In its sample, this clonotype was seen once. This chain links TRBV7-2 with TRBJ2-2; D remains ambiguous. Trimming pared 0 bases from V and 7 bases from J, leaving 6 bases between. The CDR3 is 13 residues long. Germline loops: CDR1 SGHTA, CDR2 FQGNSA. CDR3: CASSLAFGGELFF. The CDR3 nucleotides are TGTGCCAGCAGCTTAGCCTTCGGCGGGGAGCTGTTTTTT. Drawing the rest from reference TRBV7-2 and TRBJ2-2, the complete variable domain is GAGVSQSPSNKVTEKGKDVELRCDPISGHTALYWYRQSLGQGLEFLIYFQGNSAPDKSGLPSDRFSAERTGGSVSTLTIQRTQQEDSAVYLCASSLAFGGELFFGEGSRLTVL.

This clonotype was detected a few times. V gene TRBV25-1 combines with J gene TRBJ2-5; 7 nucleotides agree with TRBD1. The CDR3 is 17 residues long. V trimming: 3 bases; J trimming: 5 bases; junction bases outside the gene matches: 15. Germline V lookup: CDR1 MGHDK, CDR2 SYGVNS. The CDR3: CASSDNDRAGVGETQYF. CDR3 DNA: TGTGCCAGCAGTGACAACGACAGGGCAGGGGTGGGGGAGACCCAGTACTTC.